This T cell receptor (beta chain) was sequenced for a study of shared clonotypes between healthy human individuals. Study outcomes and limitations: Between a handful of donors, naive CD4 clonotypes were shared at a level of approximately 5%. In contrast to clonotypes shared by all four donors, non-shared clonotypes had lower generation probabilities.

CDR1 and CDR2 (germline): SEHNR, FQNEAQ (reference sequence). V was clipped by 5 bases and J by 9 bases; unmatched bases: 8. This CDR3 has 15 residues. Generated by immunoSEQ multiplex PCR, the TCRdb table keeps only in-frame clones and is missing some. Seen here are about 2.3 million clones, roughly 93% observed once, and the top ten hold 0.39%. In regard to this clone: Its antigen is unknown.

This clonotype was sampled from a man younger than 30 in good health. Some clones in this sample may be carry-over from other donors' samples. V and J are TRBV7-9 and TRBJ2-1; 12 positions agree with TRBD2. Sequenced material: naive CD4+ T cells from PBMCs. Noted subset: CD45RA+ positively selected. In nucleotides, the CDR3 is TGTGCCAGCAGCCCCGGACTAGCGGGATCCGCTGAGCAGTTCTTC. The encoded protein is CASSPGLAGSAEQFF.